The subject of this entry is one T cell receptor beta chain. Its target is unknown. There are 14 residues in the CDR3. Germline loops: CDR1 MNHNS, CDR2 SASEGT. V gave up 3 bases and J gave up 5 bases; unmatched junction bases: 5. This sample was taken from a study of T cells in Graves' hyperthyroidism and ophthalmopathy. The study's findings and limits: Stable hyperthyroidism was separated from ophthalmopathy by a model based on 13 V-J features.

Amplified TCR beta CDR3 regions came from RNA transcripts. The TCR CDR3 first-round RT-PCR relied on the HTBI primer set. TCRdb reprocessed the multiplex PCR reads with MiXCR, giving one entry per CDR3 protein. The sample contains nearly 600,000 distinct CDR3 sequences, 14% of which appear only once. This receptor was taken from a woman aged 18-29 years with Graves' ophthalmopathy. Source material: blood. The chain uses TRBV6-1 and TRBJ1-2; 8 positions match TRBD1. The CDR3 coding sequence is TGTGCCAGCAGTGACGGACAGGGTTCGTATGGCTACACCTTC. Translated, it gives CASSDGQGSYGYTF.